The source of this T cell receptor beta chain is a study of brain T cells in children with intractable seizures (dated by TCRdb to the early 2020s). Context from the whole study: A NanoString immunology panel was first used to screen resected brain tissue from 53 pediatric epilepsy surgery cases for immune gene transcripts. Among the approximately 12 selected surgery cases, eight also had pre-surgery blood sequenced, leaving four with brain tissue only. Beyond this particular receptor, the publication reports: Because pre- and post-surgery blood were sequenced to different depths, clones absent from the pre-surgery sample may reflect undersampling. The patients' HCMV serostatus was not known, and viral specificity was inferred solely from CDR3 sequence similarity.

CDR1 and CDR2, looked up from the germline V gene, are SGHRS and YFSETQ. Measured from the cysteine to the phenylalanine, the CDR3 is 19 residues long. Here the CDR3 DNA is all that survives: 57 bases in frame from base 1. V is trimmed back by 4 bases and J by 4 bases, and the junction contains 22 bases that no gene match accounts for. The immunoSEQ assay was applied to genomic DNA to generate the TCR beta chain sequences. As for how the authors treated the data: CDR3 sequences that did not begin with the conserved framework cysteine at position 104 were removed by hand. Clonality was calculated as one minus the normalized Shannon's Diversity Index, with values ranging from 0 (maximal diversity) to 1 (oligoclonal). Differences in the frequency of the same CDR3 between samples, such as brain versus blood, were assessed with chi-squared comparison-of-proportions tests. Public clonotypes were found through immuneACCESS searches, while the VDJdb browser was used to judge similarity to known antiviral clonotypes. TCRdb holds this immuneACCESS table with in-frame rearrangements only. Some clones are missing; in checked studies, unresolved V genes explain under half, and the rest has no known cause. That table furnishes V, J and clone size, whereas the DNA furnished D and trimming. The sample has about 340,000 clones on record, about 93% of them singletons. The leading ten clones occupy around 6% of the sample.

The time point tag for this specimen amounts to: blood from clinic visit 5 months post-surgery; TSC patient then seizure free. The surgery cases showing the highest brain T cell transcript signatures were chosen for TCR beta chain sequencing of brain tissue and, when available, of blood. Prior to surgery, the patients had been treated with at least one anti-epileptic drug. The TCR-sequenced patients were children whose drug-resistant epilepsy was caused by tuberous sclerosis complex, focal cortical dysplasia, Rasmussen encephalitis or hemimegalencephaly. Bulk genomic DNA was extracted from unsorted brain tissue and whole blood with the Monarch genomic DNA purification kit. A word on this clone: What this receptor recognizes is not known. Base qualities are not provided; no much larger clone lies one nucleotide away.

Source: peripheral blood, taken roughly 5 months after surgery. The TCR was taken from a boy younger than two with tuberous sclerosis and intractable seizures. The chain is made from TRBV5-1 and TRBJ1-2; 7 central bases correspond to TRBD1. The DNA is as follows: TGCGCCAGCAGCCCGTACGGAAGGGACAGTGGAAGAGGATCCTATGGCTACACCTTC. Translated, this gives CASSPYGRDSGRGSYGYTF.